The 4 T cell receptor beta chains below all came from one sample that was sequenced in a study of blood T cell repertoires in COVID-19. Only in-frame clones appear in the TCRdb table, and some are missing; sequencing was by immunoSEQ multiplex PCR. This sample has around 200,000 clones; just under 90% occur once, and the top ten carry approximately 3.3%. Sequenced input: peripheral blood. Every receptor here comes from a man aged 18 to 29 with active or convalescent COVID-19.

The chain links TRBV19 to TRBJ1-1; D gene ambiguous. The CDR3 length is 18 residues. Trimming removed 1 base at V and 4 bases at J, with 22 bases between. Germline-derived CDR1 and CDR2 are LNHDA and SQIVND (reference sequence). Written as DNA, the CDR3 is TGTGCCAGTAGTATAGGGCCCCGGAGGTGGGAGGTGGGCACTGAAGCTTTCTTT. Encoded protein: CASSIGPRRWEVGTEAFF.

The V and J genes are TRBV19 and TRBJ2-1; 7 bases agree with TRBD1. This CDR3 is built from 13 residues. Trimming at V came to 8 bases and at J to 8 bases, leaving 9 bases not matched to a gene. Germline loops: CDR1 LNHDA, CDR2 SQIVND (reference sequence). The CDR3 loop is CASAASTGDEQFF. For the CDR3, the DNA is TGTGCCAGTGCCGCTAGCACAGGGGATGAGCAGTTCTTC.

The chain has TRBV4-3 and TRBJ1-2, with D possibly being TRBD1 (5 bases). The CDR3 runs 17 residues. The V gene lost 0 bases and the J gene lost 3 bases, with 17 bases spanning the gap. CDR1 and CDR2 from the germline V gene are LGHNA and YSLEER. The CDR3 protein is CASSQDIGQGKDYGYTF. DNA for the CDR3: TGCGCCAGCAGCCAAGATATTGGGCAGGGAAAAGACTATGGCTACACCTTC.

J is TRBJ2-3 and V is TRBV7-8; 13 positions agree with TRBD2. CDR3 size: 16 residues. J gave up 3 bases and V 5 bases, and 5 bases lay outside the gene matches. Germline loops: CDR1 SGHVS, CDR2 FQNEAQ. CDR3 region: CASSPGTSGTTDTQYF. For the CDR3, the DNA is TGTGCCAGCAGCCCCGGGACTAGCGGGACGACAGATACGCAGTATTTT.